Each of the 28 T cell receptor beta chains below was sequenced from the same sample in a study of TIL therapy for anti-PD-1-resistant metastatic lung cancer listed by TCRdb under 2021. Taken with the paper, the label for time point translates to: pre-treatment sample, taken before nivolumab and TIL therapy. Using bias-controlled multiplex PCR with the immunoSEQ v3 hsTCRB kit, the TCR beta CDR3 regions were amplified from genomic DNA. TCRdb retrieved this table from immuneACCESS and kept in-frame rearrangements only. Not all clones are present; in checked studies, unresolved V genes account for under half, and no reason is known for the remainder. A total of 50,000 or so clones appear in this sample, about 80% of them only once. Clones ranked in the top ten supply around 4.8% of the sample. The sample in question was blood, obtained at baseline. These receptors all come from a woman aged 30 to 85 with non-small cell lung cancer.

This chain joins TRBV4-1 and TRBJ1-1; 10 bases line up with TRBD1. With V trimmed by 0 bases and J by 5 bases, 6 bases remained unmatched. Germline CDR1 is MGHRA and CDR2 is YSYEKL. This CDR3 region has 16 residues. The CDR3 spells CASSQEKRQGATEAFF. DNA of the CDR3: TGCGCCAGCAGCCAAGAAAAGAGACAGGGGGCAACTGAAGCTTTCTTT.

The CDR3 DNA is TGTGCCAGTAGTATCACCCTACAGACTAGCTCCTATAATTCACCCCTCCACTTT. This gives the protein CASSITLQTSSYNSPLHF. The rearrangement uses TRBV19 and TRBJ1-6; no reliable D call. The CDR3 runs to 18 residues. V was cut by 3 bases and J by 0 bases, with 15 bases left in between. Looked up from germline, CDR1 is LNHDA and CDR2 is SQIVND (reference sequence).

This clone has just a few counts. This chain connects TRBV5-1 to TRBJ1-4, with D unclear. Germline CDR1 is SGHRS and CDR2 is YFSETQ. The CDR3 spans 13 residues. Between the trimmed V and J ends, which lost 4 bases and 7 bases, there was a span of 11 bases. As DNA, the CDR3 is TGCGCCAGCAGCCCTTTCAGAGGTGAAAAACTGTTTTTT. The encoded protein is CASSPFRGEKLFF. Filled out from reference TRBV5-1 and TRBJ1-4, the complete variable domain reads KAGVTQTPRYLIKTRGQQVTLSCSPISGHRSVSWYQQTPGQGLQFLFEYFSETQRNKGNFPGRFSGRQFSNSRSEMNVSTLELGDSALYLCASSPFRGEKLFFGSGTQLSVL.

In nucleotides, the CDR3 is TGTGCCAGCAGCCCCCTCAGGGGAGGTTCACCCCTCCACTTT. It encodes CASSPLRGGSPLHF. The V and J genes are TRBV6-6 and TRBJ1-6; a weak D match, TRBD1 (6 bases). The CDR3 runs 14 residues. Trimming cost V 6 bases and J 9 bases, with 15 bases left between them. Per germline, CDR1 MNHNY and CDR2 SVGAGI (reference sequence).

This chain joins TRBV6-5 and TRBJ2-5; D tentatively reads TRBD1 or TRBD2 (5 bases each). With 4 bases removed from V and 5 bases from J, the gap between germline ends came to 14 bases. This CDR3 region has 14 residues. Germline loops: CDR1 MNHEY, CDR2 SVGAGI. The CDR3 sequence is CASSWGSRGETQYF. CDR3 in DNA: TGTGCCAGCAGTTGGGGCAGTCGGGGTGAGACCCAGTACTTC.

The chain combines TRBV10-3 with TRBJ1-3; unclear D gene. CDR1 and CDR2 (germline): ENHRY, SYGVKD. The germline V and J ends were trimmed by 0 bases and 0 bases, with 9 bases remaining between them. This CDR3 region has 16 residues. The CDR3 DNA reads TGTGCCATCAGTGAGTCTAGACCCCTCTCTGGAAACACCATATATTTT. Amino acids: CAISESRPLSGNTIYF.

The gene calls are TRBV5-5 and TRBJ1-2, with a tentative D call TRBD1 (5 bases). This CDR3 has 14 amino acids. V gave up 2 bases and J gave up 8 bases, with 16 bases separating them. CDR1 and CDR2 from the germline V gene are SGHKS and YYEKEE (reference sequence). The CDR3 spells CASSFRDLLMGYTF. CDR3 bases: TGTGCCAGCAGCTTCCGGGACCTATTAATGGGCTACACCTTC.

The chain couples TRBV5-5 to TRBJ1-2, with TRBD1 matching 8 bases. Germline trimming cut 4 bases from V and 6 bases from J; bases unmatched to any gene: 14. The germline V gene has CDR1 SGHKS and CDR2 YYEKEE (reference sequence). The CDR3 covers 16 residues. CDR3 loop: CASSARLQGVYDGYTF. In DNA, the CDR3 is TGTGCCAGCAGCGCTAGGTTACAGGGGGTCTACGATGGCTACACCTTC.

The V gene is TRBV27, the J gene TRBJ2-3; D is ambiguous. The germline CDR1 and CDR2 sequences are MNHEY and SMNVEV (reference sequence). This CDR3 has 13 residues. Trimming removed 6 bases from V and 0 bases from J, with 7 bases in between. The CDR3 protein is CASRFDSTDTQYF. The CDR3 DNA reads as TGTGCCAGCAGATTCGACAGCACAGATACGCAGTATTTT.

The gene calls are TRBV28 and TRBJ1-2; weak D call: TRBD1 (6 bases). The CDR3 covers 14 residues. Trimming took 3 bases from V and 8 from J, leaving 16 bases between them. From germline, CDR1 is MDHEN and CDR2 SYDVKM. This CDR3 is CASSFTGPSGGYTF. CDR3 nucleotide sequence: TGTGCCAGCAGTTTTACAGGGCCCTCTGGGGGCTACACCTTC.

Only a few counts were recorded for this clone. This chain links TRBV19 with TRBJ2-1; D is perhaps TRBD2 (5 bases). CDR1 LNHDA and CDR2 SQIVND come from the germline V gene (reference sequence). V lost 7 bases, J lost 8 bases, and 9 bases lay in between. The CDR3 is 11 amino acids. The CDR3 loop is CASKAGDEQFF. DNA of the CDR3: TGTGCCAGTAAGGCGGGTGATGAGCAGTTCTTC.

The chain employs TRBV7-3 and TRBJ2-2; unclear D gene. V was cut by 4 bases and J by 7 bases, with 10 bases left in between. Germline CDR1 reads SGHTA; CDR2 reads FQGTGA. This CDR3 has 13 residues. CDR3 sequence: CASSSTFGGELFF. The DNA of the CDR3 is TGTGCCAGCAGCTCCACCTTTGGCGGGGAGCTGTTTTTT.

CDR3 nucleotide sequence: TGTGCCAGCAGTGACTGGAGGGGAGACCAGAGGTACCAAGAGACCCAGTACTTC. It codes for CASSDWRGDQRYQETQYF. The chain links TRBV6-4 to TRBJ2-5; the D gene is possibly TRBD2 (6 bases). CDR1 MRHNA and CDR2 SNTAGT come from the germline V gene. V was pared by 1 base and J by 0 bases, with 18 bases between. The CDR3 extends over 18 amino acids.

Only one count was recorded for this clone. This chain joins TRBV5-5 and TRBJ2-7; D may be TRBD2 (6 bases). V gave up 0 bases and J gave up 3 bases, with 10 bases separating them. The germline CDR1 and CDR2 sequences are SGHKS and YYEKEE (reference sequence). This CDR3 region has 14 residues. The CDR3 sequence: CASSLVRGYYEQYF. The CDR3 nucleotides are TGTGCCAGCAGCTTGGTTCGGGGGTACTACGAGCAGTACTTC. Full variable domain (rest looked up from reference TRBV5-5 and TRBJ2-7): DAGVTQSPTHLIKTRGQQVTLRCSPISGHKSVSWYQQVLGQGPQFIFQYYEKEERGRGNFPDRFSARQFPNYSSELNVNALLLGDSALYLCASSLVRGYYEQYFGPGTRLTVT.

The sample holds one count of this clone. CDR3 sequence reads: CASSGGLAVLVAYEQYF. In nucleotides, the CDR3 is TGTGCCAGCAGCGGTGGACTAGCGGTTCTCGTTGCCTACGAGCAGTACTTC. The chain uses TRBV2 and TRBJ2-7, with 10 positions matching TRBD2. Germline-derived CDR1 and CDR2 are SNHLY and FYNNEI. The V and J ends lost 6 bases and 2 bases, in that order; junction bases with no gene match: 13. The CDR3 loop spans 17 amino acids.

The chain employs TRBV19 and TRBJ2-3, with TRBD2 identical over 7 bases. Germline-derived CDR1 and CDR2 are LNHDA and SQIVND (reference sequence). With V trimmed by 9 bases and J by 0 bases, 15 bases remained unmatched. The CDR3 runs to 17 residues. The CDR3 here is CASLAPPGGSSTDTQYF. DNA for the CDR3: TGTGCCAGCCTCGCCCCACCGGGCGGGAGCAGCACAGATACGCAGTATTTT.

This clone was counted a few times. V and J are TRBV11-3 and TRBJ2-3; 16 bases align to TRBD2. The CDR3 is 17 amino acids. Germline loops: CDR1 SGHNT, CDR2 YENEEA. Trimming cost V 4 bases and J 4 bases; bases outside gene matches: 5. The CDR3 region is CASSSGTSGRGADTQYF. CDR3 DNA: TGTGCCAGCAGCTCGGGGACTAGCGGGAGGGGCGCAGATACGCAGTATTTT. Using reference TRBV11-3 and TRBJ2-3 for the parts outside the CDR3, the full variable domain is EAGVVQSPRYKIIEKKQPVAFWCNPISGHNTLYWYLQNLGQGPELLIRYENEEAVDDSQLPKDRFSAERLKGVDSTLKIQPAELGDSAVYLCASSSGTSGRGADTQYFGPGTRLTVL.

In regard to this clone: The junction departs from the called germline gene at one end, perhaps through a read error. The chain couples TRBV7-9 to TRBJ2-1; 8 bases align to TRBD1. Germline loops: CDR1 SEHNR, CDR2 FQNEAQ (reference sequence). The length of the CDR3 is 14 residues. This chain's CDR3 is CASSLVIQGARGVF. CDR3 in DNA: TGTGCCAGCAGCTTAGTAATTCAGGGGGCCAGAGGGGTCTTC.

V is TRBV4-1 and J is TRBJ2-4, with TRBD1 as a possible D gene (5 bases). Germline V gives CDR1 MGHRA, CDR2 YSYEKL. The CDR3 runs 15 residues. Trimming took 5 bases from V and 3 from J, leaving 14 bases between them. The CDR3 reads CASSGVGLVKNIQYF. As DNA, the CDR3 is TGCGCCAGCAGCGGGGTGGGGCTGGTCAAAAACATTCAGTACTTC.

The chain uses TRBV28 and TRBJ1-1; no definite D call. This CDR3 contains 12 residues. V lost 5 bases and J lost 3, with 7 bases in between. CDR1 and CDR2 from the germline V gene are MDHEN and SYDVKM. The CDR3 here is CASSRSYTEAFF. In nucleotides, the CDR3 is TGTGCCAGCAGTCGCAGTTACACTGAAGCTTTCTTT.

The rearrangement links TRBV5-1 to TRBJ2-7, with 7 bases fitting TRBD2. The length of the CDR3 is 13 residues. Germline CDR1 and CDR2: SGHRS and YFSETQ. V lost 6 bases and J lost 6; bases outside the gene matches: 9. In nucleotides, the CDR3 is TGCGCCAGCACCTGGGGGGGGGTAGGCGAGCAGTACTTC. It is translated as CASTWGGVGEQYF. Full variable domain (rest looked up from reference TRBV5-1 and TRBJ2-7): KAGVTQTPRYLIKTRGQQVTLSCSPISGHRSVSWYQQTPGQGLQFLFEYFSETQRNKGNFPGRFSGRQFSNSRSEMNVSTLELGDSALYLCASTWGGVGEQYFGPGTRLTVT.

V gene TRBV7-2 combines with J gene TRBJ2-7; D call uncertain. Germline CDR1 SGHTA, CDR2 FQGNSA. Between the trimmed V and J ends, which lost 2 bases and 0 bases, there was a span of 8 bases. The CDR3 is 14 residues long. The CDR3 sequence is CASSLYDLSYEQYF. The CDR3 DNA follows: TGTGCCAGCAGCTTATATGATCTCTCCTACGAGCAGTACTTC.

This clone rates as medium-sized (0.01 to 0.1%). The V gene is TRBV27, the J gene TRBJ2-1; 11 bases match TRBD2. The CDR3 extends over 15 amino acids. With V trimmed by 6 bases and J by 7 bases, 8 bases remained unmatched. CDR1 is MNHEY, CDR2 SMNVEV, per germline (reference sequence). In nucleotides, the CDR3 is TGTGCCAGCAGCCACACTAGCGGGAGAGTTAATGAGCAGTTCTTC. Translation: CASSHTSGRVNEQFF.

The rearrangement uses TRBV19 and TRBJ2-1; D not certain. V was shortened by 3 bases and J by 5 bases, with 8 bases between the two germline ends. The V gene's germline CDR1 is LNHDA and CDR2 SQIVND (reference sequence). The CDR3 totals 13 residues. Here the CDR3 DNA reads TGTGCCAGTAGTATTGGGCGGAACAATGAGCAGTTCTTC. Its translation: CASSIGRNNEQFF.

The genes are TRBV6-5 and TRBJ2-5, with a possible D match to TRBD1 (5 bases). The CDR3 is 16 residues long. CDR1 and CDR2 (germline): MNHEY, SVGAGI. Trimming cost V 1 base and J 3 bases, with 15 bases left between them. The CDR3 coding sequence is TGTGCCAGCAGTTACTTTCGGACACGGAGTAAAGAGACCCAGTACTTC. Protein sequence: CASSYFRTRSKETQYF.

Here the CDR3 DNA reads TGTGCCAGCAGCTTATTGGCTAGCGGGAGGGCAAACAATGAGCAGTTCTTC. This sequence encodes CASSLLASGRANNEQFF. V gene TRBV13 combines with J gene TRBJ2-1, with 12 positions matching TRBD2. Germline loops: CDR1 PRHDT, CDR2 FYEKMQ (reference sequence). J was trimmed by 5 bases and V by 2 bases; bases with no gene match: 7. The CDR3 consists of 17 residues.

The chain is built from TRBV19 and TRBJ1-6; D is unclear. From germline, CDR1 is LNHDA and CDR2 SQIVND (reference sequence). The ends were cut back, 3 bases at V and 0 bases at J, with 6 bases in the middle. The CDR3 consists of 15 residues. The CDR3, as DNA: TGTGCCAGTAGTATGGGAAGCTCCTATAATTCACCCCTCCACTTT. Encoded protein: CASSMGSSYNSPLHF.

In this sample, this clone turned up once. The gene calls are TRBV20-1 and TRBJ2-7; D is uncertain. V was cut by 3 bases and J by 4 bases, with 4 bases left in between. CDR1 and CDR2 from the germline V gene are DFQATT and SNEGSKA (reference sequence). The CDR3 is made up of 10 amino acids. The CDR3 loop reads CSASEYEQYF. The CDR3 coding sequence is TGCAGTGCTAGCGAGTACGAGCAGTACTTC.